The rows below give T cell receptor beta chains drawn from one sample of a study of blood T cell repertoires in COVID-19. Sequencing used immunoSEQ multiplex PCR; TCRdb keeps in-frame clones, though not all of them. The data contain 200,000 to 250,000 clones, about 85% of them seen just once; the ten biggest clones take up roughly 12%. The sample taken for sequencing was peripheral blood. The receptor source for this set is a young woman who had recovered from COVID-19. The CDR3 runs from the conserved cysteine through the conserved F or W.

v_gene,j_gene,len,CDR3aa
TRBV4-3,TRBJ2-1,15,CASSPGLAVEGGQFF
TRBV4-1,TRBJ2-5,17,CASSQGGGRWREETQYF
TRBV6-5,TRBJ2-7,13,CASKQDRMYEQYF
TRBV7-2,TRBJ2-2,18,CASSLMGLAGMNTGELFF
TRBV7-3,TRBJ2-5,15,CASSLSGGGAETQYF
TRBV3-1/TRBV3-2,TRBJ2-7,15,CASSHTTGTGAEQYF
TRBV6-2/TRBV6-3,TRBJ1-5,13,CASSSGFNQPQHF
TRBV6-6,TRBJ2-1,16,CASSYRPSGVYNEQFF
TRBV7-9,TRBJ1-2,17,CASSLGVGTPGRDGYTF
TRBV11-2,TRBJ2-7,14,CASSAFGGAYEQYF
TRBV9,TRBJ2-1,15,CASSVGQNSYNEQFF
TRBV27,TRBJ1-5,16,CASRPSGTGPHQPQHF
TRBV11-2,TRBJ2-3,18,CASSLDLWSGSSTDTQYF
TRBV29-1,TRBJ2-3,12,CSVARRDNTQYF
TRBV6-2/TRBV6-3,TRBJ2-7,15,CASSLMVPGGYEQYF
TRBV10-3,TRBJ2-2,14,CAISDLSNTGELFF
TRBV6-5,TRBJ1-1,14,CASRGQGPDTEAFF
TRBV19,TRBJ2-7,14,CASSVRDRGHEQYF
TRBV7-9,TRBJ1-1,12,CASSYIDTEAFF
TRBV4-2,TRBJ1-4,15,CASSPNLRPNEKLFF
TRBV7-2,TRBJ1-4,17,CASSGGAGLATNEKLFF
TRBV3-1/TRBV3-2,TRBJ1-3,16,CASSQAAAGTGNTIYF
TRBV5-6,TRBJ1-6,13,CASSLDRGPPLHF
TRBV28,TRBJ1-2,14,CASTFLTANYGYTF
TRBV3-1/TRBV3-2,TRBJ2-7,15,CASSISTGFYYEQYF
TRBV25-1,TRBJ1-2,17,CASSDLGTGETNYGYTF
TRBV27,TRBJ2-7,14,CASRGLAGVGEQYF